This T cell receptor (beta chain) was captured in a study of blood T cell repertoires in COVID-19. Across the whole study: There were acute and convalescent COVID-19 samples, and they came from the United States, Italy and Spain. Sample material is recorded as cDNA or gDNA derived from T cells, B-cell-depleted T cells, or PBMCs.

The CDR3 is 16 amino acids. Germline values: CDR1 SNHLY, CDR2 FYNNEI. V gave up 4 bases and J gave up 9 bases; unmatched junction bases: 14. As handled by the study authors: Counts of nucleated cells, estimated from reference gene primer amplification, were obtained. Data came from immunoSEQ multiplex PCR; TCRdb stores just in-frame clones and leaves some out. Clonal size and the V and J genes are those of that table, whereas D and trimming came from the DNA. The sample records about 55,000 clones, about 93% being singletons. The chain joins TRBV2 to TRBJ2-1; 8 bases match TRBD2. This clonotype originated in a man older than 75 with acute or convalescent COVID-19. Sequencing used peripheral blood. CDR3 coding DNA: TGTGCCAGCAGTGGCTTCGGGGGGGCCGTAGGAGGTGAGCAGTTCTTC. Amino acids: CASSGFGGAVGGEQFF.